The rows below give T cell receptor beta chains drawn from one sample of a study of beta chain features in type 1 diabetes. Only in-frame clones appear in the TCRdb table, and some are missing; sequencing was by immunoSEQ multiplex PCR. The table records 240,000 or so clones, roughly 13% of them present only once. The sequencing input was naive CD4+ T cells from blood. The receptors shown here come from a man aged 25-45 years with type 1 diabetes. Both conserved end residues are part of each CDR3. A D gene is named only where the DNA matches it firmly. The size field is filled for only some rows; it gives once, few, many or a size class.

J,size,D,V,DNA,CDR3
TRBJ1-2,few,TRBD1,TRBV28,TGTGCCAGCAGCCGGGGACAGGGTGTGTCCTACACCTTC,CASSRGQGVSYTF
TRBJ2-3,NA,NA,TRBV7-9,TGTGCCAGCAGCCCCGGGACAGATACGCAGTATTTT,CASSPGTDTQYF
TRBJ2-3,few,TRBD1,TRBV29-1,TGCAGCGTTACACAGGGGATTACAGATACGCAGTATTTT,CSVTQGITDTQYF
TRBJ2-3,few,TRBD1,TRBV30,TGTGCCTCCCGAACCGGGACAGGGGGCCGAGGCACAGATACGCAGTATTTT,CASRTGTGGRGTDTQYF
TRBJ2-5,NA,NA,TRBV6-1,TGTGCCAGCAGGCGGGATCAAGAGACCCAGTACTTC,CASRRDQETQYF
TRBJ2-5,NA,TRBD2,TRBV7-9,TGTGCCAGCAGCTCCTCTCTAGCGGGGAACCAAGAGACCCAGTACTTC,CASSSSLAGNQETQYF
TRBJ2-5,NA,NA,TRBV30,TGTGCCTGGGGCACAGGCTCTTTCGGGCAAGAGACCCAGTACTTC,CAWGTGSFGQETQYF
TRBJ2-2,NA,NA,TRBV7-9,TGTGCCAGCAGCTTTTCCCAGAACACCGGGGAGCTGTTTTTT,CASSFSQNTGELFF
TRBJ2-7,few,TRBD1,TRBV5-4,TGTGCCAGCAGCACGGACAGGTCCCCTTCCGAGCAGTACTTC,CASSTDRSPSEQYF
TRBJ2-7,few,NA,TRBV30,TGTGCCTGGACCATGAGTCCCTACGAGCAGTACTTC,CAWTMSPYEQYF
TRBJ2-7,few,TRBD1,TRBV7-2,TGTGCCAGCAGCATTTCCGGGACAGGGGCCTCCTACGAGCAGTACTTC,CASSISGTGASYEQYF